This T cell receptor beta chain was obtained from a study of blood T cell repertoires in COVID-19. The CDR3 has 14 amino acids. The V gene end was trimmed by 7 bases and the J gene end by 4 bases; junction bases not matched to a gene: 6. Germline lookup yields CDR1 MDHEN and CDR2 SYDVKM. Per the original data handling: It was from reference gene primer amplification that nucleated cell counts were estimated. Assay: immunoSEQ multiplex PCR; the TCRdb copy retains only in-frame clones and omits some. The V and J calls and clone size are taken from that table; D and trimming were inferred from the DNA. Found here are 80,000 to 100,000 clones, about 77% of them singletons; the top ten hold around 15%.

Sequencing was performed on peripheral blood. The V gene is TRBV28, the J gene TRBJ1-2; TRBD1 agrees at 10 bases. This sequence originates from a human donor in a cohort sampled during active COVID-19. CDR3: CASTRQGASYGYTF. The CDR3 DNA is TGTGCCAGCACCCGACAGGGGGCCAGCTATGGCTACACCTTC.